These 22 T cell receptor beta chains were all obtained from the same sample, sequenced in a study of cytomegalovirus exposure and HLA in healthy donors. In the PCR, 60 Vbeta and 13 Jbeta primers were used. Libraries were prepared by immunoSEQ multiplex PCR; TCRdb keeps only in-frame clonotypes and omits some of them. Of hundreds of thousands of clones listed, roughly 90% are singletons. The sequenced sample was PBMCs. These receptors all come from a woman aged 18-35 years in good health and CMV-seronegative.

The chain couples TRBV5-1 to TRBJ1-2; no definite D call. The CDR3 is made up of 20 amino acids. V was trimmed by 0 bases and J by 4 bases, leaving 28 bases between them. Germline V gene data show CDR1 as SGHRS and CDR2 as YFSETQ. The CDR3 bases are TGCGCCAGCAGCTTGGGTAACGGAGGCAGGTCCTTACAAAACAGCTATGGCTACACCTTC. It encodes CASSLGNGGRSLQNSYGYTF. The full variable domain, rest sourced from reference TRBV5-1 and TRBJ1-2, is KAGVTQTPRYLIKTRGQQVTLSCSPISGHRSVSWYQQTPGQGLQFLFEYFSETQRNKGNFPGRFSGRQFSNSRSEMNVSTLELGDSALYLCASSLGNGGRSLQNSYGYTFGSGTRLTVV.

J is TRBJ1-4 and V is TRBV6-5, with TRBD1 identical over 8 bases. The CDR3 length is 15 residues. The V and J ends lost 8 bases and 6 bases, in that order; junction bases with no gene match: 11. Germline V gives CDR1 MNHEY, CDR2 SVGAGI. In DNA, the CDR3 is TGTGCCAGCTCGCAGGGGGCACCGCCGGATGAAAAACTGTTTTTT. It encodes CASSQGAPPDEKLFF.

The rearrangement uses TRBV28 and TRBJ2-7; D may be TRBD1 (6 bases). CDR1 MDHEN and CDR2 SYDVKM come from the germline V gene. The CDR3 runs 14 residues. The V end was cut by 5 bases, the J end by 2 bases, with 13 bases between. CDR3 residues: CASSDPRGTYEQYF. In DNA form, the CDR3 reads TGTGCCAGCAGTGACCCCAGGGGTACCTACGAGCAGTACTTC.

The V call is TRBV9, the J call TRBJ2-5, with 8 bases matching TRBD1. In germline, CDR1 is SGDLS, CDR2 YYNGEE. The CDR3 contains 14 residues. J lost 5 bases, V lost 2 bases, and 5 bases had no gene match. The CDR3: CASSVDRGRETQYF. In nucleotides, the CDR3 is TGTGCCAGCAGCGTCGACAGGGGCCGGGAGACCCAGTACTTC.

This clone was counted only a few times. The rearrangement joins TRBV9 to TRBJ2-5; 7 bases agree with TRBD1. The CDR3 extends over 15 amino acids. V was pared by 4 bases and J by 2 bases, with 8 bases of the junction left unmatched. Germline CDR1 reads SGDLS; CDR2 reads YYNGEE. The CDR3: CASSPPSQGQETQYF. The CDR3 DNA follows: TGTGCCAGCAGCCCCCCCTCACAGGGGCAAGAGACCCAGTACTTC.

V usage is TRBV6-6 and J usage is TRBJ1-4; no firm D call. Germline CDR1 and CDR2: MNHNY and SVGAGI (reference sequence). This CDR3 contains 16 residues. Deletions cut 2 bases from V and 0 bases from J, with 10 bases between. The chain's CDR3 is CASSYTGPPTNEKLFF. Here the CDR3 DNA reads TGTGCCAGCAGTTACACGGGTCCCCCAACTAATGAAAAACTGTTTTTT.

The V call is TRBV19, the J call TRBJ2-3, with D unclear. Germline-derived CDR1 and CDR2 are LNHDA and SQIVND (reference sequence). The CDR3 has 11 amino acids. Trimming took 7 bases from V and 4 from J, leaving 6 bases between them. The CDR3 DNA reads as TGTGCCAGTATCCTAGCAGATACGCAGTATTTT. Translation gives CASILADTQYF.

The chain joins TRBV2 to TRBJ2-7; 8 positions agree with TRBD1. Germline V gives CDR1 SNHLY, CDR2 FYNNEI. Trimming at V came to 0 bases and at J to 4 bases, leaving 11 bases not matched to a gene. The CDR3 totals 17 residues. The CDR3 DNA reads TGTGCCAGCAGTGAAGCTCCCCAGGGGGCGACCCATTACGAGCAGTACTTC. This gives the protein CASSEAPQGATHYEQYF. Full variable domain (outside the CDR3, taken from reference TRBV2 and TRBJ2-7): EPEVTQTPSHQVTQMGQEVILRCVPISNHLYFYWYRQILGQKVEFLVSFYNNEISEKSEIFDDQFSVERPDGSNFTLKIRSTKLEDSAMYFCASSEAPQGATHYEQYFGPGTRLTVT.

V gene TRBV5-1 combines with J gene TRBJ2-5; D perhaps matches TRBD1 (5 bases). Looked up from germline, CDR1 is SGHRS and CDR2 is YFSETQ. The ends were cut back, 3 bases at V and 4 bases at J, with 16 bases in the middle. This CDR3 has 15 amino acids. The CDR3 sequence is CASSSYQGVGETQYF. CDR3 coding DNA: TGCGCCAGCAGCTCCTACCAGGGTGTGGGAGAGACCCAGTACTTC.

V and J are TRBV27 and TRBJ2-3; D gene uncertain. This CDR3 region has 13 residues. Germline CDR1 MNHEY, CDR2 SMNVEV (reference sequence). Trimming removed 1 base at V and 3 bases at J, with 5 bases between. CDR3 in amino acids: CASSLYETDTQYF. CDR3 DNA sequence: TGTGCCAGCAGTTTATACGAGACAGATACGCAGTATTTT.

The V call is TRBV19, the J call TRBJ1-5; unclear D gene. This CDR3 spans 16 amino acids. With 1 base removed from V and 1 base from J, the gap between germline ends came to 11 bases. Germline values: CDR1 LNHDA, CDR2 SQIVND (reference sequence). The CDR3 DNA follows: TGTGCCAGTAGTATAGCAGGAGGGAGGAGCAATCAGCCCCAGCATTTT. Residues: CASSIAGGRSNQPQHF. Full variable domain (remainder filled in from reference TRBV19 and TRBJ1-5): DGGITQSPKYLFRKEGQNVTLSCEQNLNHDAMYWYRQDPGQGLRLIYYSQIVNDFQKGDIAEGYSVSREKKESFPLTVTSAQKNPTAFYLCASSIAGGRSNQPQHFGDGTRLSIL.

About this clone itself: An end of the junction does not agree with germline; a read error may underlie this. This chain connects TRBV7-9 to TRBJ1-2; 8 bases are shared with TRBD1. The germline CDR1 and CDR2 sequences are SEHNR and FQNEAQ (reference sequence). This CDR3 spans 14 amino acids. The CDR3 DNA is TGTTCCAGCAGCTTCTCCCGGGACAGGAGGGGCTACACCTTC. It specifies CSSSFSRDRRGYTF.

The chain combines TRBV21-1 with TRBJ2-7; the DNA was not compared with TRBD2, the D call given in the table. TRBV21-1 is noted as a pseudogene. CDR3 length: 16 residues. The CDR3, as DNA: TGTGCCAGCAGCAAAGCGCTCCTAGCGGGGAGGTACGAGCAGTACTTC. As protein: CASSKALLAGRYEQYF.

The chain employs TRBV19 and TRBJ2-2; D remains unclear. Trimming left V 5 bases short and J 0 bases short, with 7 bases between. From germline, CDR1 is LNHDA and CDR2 SQIVND (reference sequence). This CDR3 comprises 14 residues. CDR3 residues: CASSVQTNTGELFF. For the CDR3, the DNA is TGTGCCAGTAGTGTCCAGACGAACACCGGGGAGCTGTTTTTT.

The chain joins TRBV6-1 to TRBJ2-3; TRBD1 agrees at 7 bases. Germline V gives CDR1 MNHNS, CDR2 SASEGT. The CDR3 length is 13 residues. V was pared by 10 bases and J by 6 bases, with 10 bases of the junction left unmatched. CDR3 loop: CATRVQGSDTQYF. CDR3 in DNA: TGTGCCACCAGGGTACAGGGGTCCGATACGCAGTATTTT.

This clone was found once. This chain joins TRBV5-8 and TRBJ1-2; D is unresolved. Trimming took 7 bases from V and 4 from J, leaving 14 bases between them. CDR3 length: 13 residues. The germline V gene has CDR1 SGHTS and CDR2 YDEGEE. The chain's CDR3 is CASRPPGSYGYTF. For the CDR3, the DNA is TGTGCCAGCCGACCCCCGGGGAGCTATGGCTACACCTTC. Looking up the rest from reference TRBV5-8 and TRBJ1-2 gives the full variable domain: EAGVTQSPTHLIKTRGQQATLRCSPISGHTSVYWYQQALGLGLQFLLWYDEGEERNRGNFPPRFSGRQFPNYSSELNVNALELEDSALYLCASRPPGSYGYTFGSGTRLTVV.

Comments on this clone: Other DNA sequences in this specimen translate into the identical CDR3. V usage is TRBV5-1 and J usage is TRBJ1-5; 8 nucleotides agree with TRBD1. The CDR3 spans 15 residues. The germline CDR1 and CDR2 sequences are SGHRS and YFSETQ. The junction had 6 bases not matched to a gene; V was cut back by 0 bases and J by 7 bases. CDR3 loop: CASSLEGQGGQPQHF. CDR3 coding DNA: TGCGCCAGCAGCTTGGAAGGACAGGGAGGGCAGCCCCAGCATTTT.

This chain joins TRBV5-6 and TRBJ1-2; 10 bases agree with TRBD1. Germline lookup yields CDR1 SGHDT and CDR2 YYEEEE. The CDR3 consists of 12 residues. V dropped 4 bases and J dropped 10; count of bases not matched to a gene: 4. The CDR3 loop reads CASSPGTGDYTF. The CDR3 DNA is TGTGCCAGCAGCCCCGGGACAGGGGACTACACCTTC. Full variable domain (rest looked up from reference TRBV5-6 and TRBJ1-2): DAGVTQSPTHLIKTRGQQVTLRCSPKSGHDTVSWYQQALGQGPQFIFQYYEEEERQRGNFPDRFSGHQFPNYSSELNVNALLLGDSALYLCASSPGTGDYTFGSGTRLTVV.

On this clone itself: Germline is not matched at one junction end, which may reflect a read error. The rearrangement uses TRBV6-1 and TRBJ2-5, with D perhaps matching TRBD1 (6 bases). The J call is in doubt because the DNA end fits TRBJ2-7 better. Germline lookup yields CDR1 MNHNS and CDR2 SASEGT. The CDR3 covers 13 residues. CDR3: CAGSVNRVHEQYF. For the CDR3, the DNA is TGTGCCGGCAGTGTCAACAGGGTACACGAGCAGTACTTC.

CDR3 nucleotides: TGTGCCAGCTCCCCGAGGGCTAATGAAAAACTGTTTTTT. Translating it yields CASSPRANEKLFF. This chain links TRBV2 with TRBJ1-4, with no clear D. CDR3 length: 13 residues. Deletions cut 8 bases from V and 3 bases from J, with 10 bases between. From germline, CDR1 is SNHLY and CDR2 FYNNEI.

The chain links TRBV15 to TRBJ1-3; D unclear. The CDR3 runs to 14 residues. CDR1 and CDR2 (germline): LNHNV, YYDKDF (reference sequence). Trimming stripped 8 bases from V and 0 bases from J, with 11 bases between. CDR3 protein: CATSSLFSGNTIYF. In nucleotides, the CDR3 is TGTGCCACCTCCTCACTGTTCTCTGGAAACACCATATATTTT.

The J gene is TRBJ1-6, the V gene TRBV6-1; D unclear. From germline, CDR1 is MNHNS and CDR2 SASEGT. The CDR3 runs to 13 residues. V lost 7 bases and J 4 bases, leaving 8 bases between the germline ends. CDR3 residues: CASKENYNSPLHF. Here the CDR3 DNA reads TGTGCCAGCAAGGAGAATTATAATTCACCCCTCCACTTT.